The T cell receptor (beta chain) described here comes from a study of blood T cell repertoires in COVID-19. Method: immunoSEQ multiplex PCR; TCRdb's copy keeps in-frame clones and lacks some. The sample consists of about 310,000 clones, 87% of them appearing once. CDR1 and CDR2 from the germline V gene are SGHTA and FQGNSA. The V and J ends lost 6 bases and 3 bases, in that order; junction bases with no gene match: 12. The CDR3 totals 16 residues. This chain connects TRBV7-2 to TRBJ2-7; 9 bases match TRBD1. Sequencing was done on a sample of PBMCs or T cells enriched from blood (not recorded which). The sequence was collected from a woman under 30 who had recovered from COVID-19. The CDR3 here is CASRWTGTGFLYEQYF. The CDR3 DNA sequence: TGTGCCAGCAGGTGGACCGGGACAGGGTTTCTCTACGAGCAGTACTTC.